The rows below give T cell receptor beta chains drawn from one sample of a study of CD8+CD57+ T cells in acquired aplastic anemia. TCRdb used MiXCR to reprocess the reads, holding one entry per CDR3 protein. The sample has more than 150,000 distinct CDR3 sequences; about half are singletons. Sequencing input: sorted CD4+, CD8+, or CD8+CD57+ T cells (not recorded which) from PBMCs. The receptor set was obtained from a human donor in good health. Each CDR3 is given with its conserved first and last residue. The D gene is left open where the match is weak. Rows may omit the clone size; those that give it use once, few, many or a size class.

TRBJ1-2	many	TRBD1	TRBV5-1	CASSQGQGRAYGYTF	TGCGCCAGCAGCCAGGGACAGGGAAGGGCCTATGGCTACACCTTC
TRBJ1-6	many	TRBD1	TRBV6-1	CASSLNRGSAPLHF	TGTGCCAGCAGCCTTAACAGGGGTTCAGCGCCCCTCCACTTT
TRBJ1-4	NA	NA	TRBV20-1	CSAYKGSGNEKLFF	TGCAGTGCTTACAAGGGGAGTGGTAATGAAAAACTGTTTTTT
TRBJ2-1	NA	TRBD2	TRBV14	CASSQVTPGLADNEQFF	TGTGCCAGCAGCCAAGTTACTCCGGGACTAGCGGACAATGAGCAGTTCTTC
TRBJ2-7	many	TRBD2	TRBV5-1	CASSLIAGSYEQYF	TGCGCCAGCAGCTTGATAGCGGGGTCCTACGAGCAGTACTTC
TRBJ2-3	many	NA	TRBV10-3	CAISAGYPDTQYF	TGTGCCATCAGTGCCGGGTACCCAGATACGCAGTATTTT
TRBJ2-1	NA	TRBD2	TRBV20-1	CSARDRSASGSRNEQFF	TGCAGTGCTAGAGATCGATCGGCTAGCGGGAGTCGGAATGAGCAGTTCTTC
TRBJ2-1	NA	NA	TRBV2	CASSHAGLSYNEQFF	TGTGCCAGCAGCCACGCGGGACTTTCCTACAATGAGCAGTTCTTC
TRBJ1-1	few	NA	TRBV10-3	CAIRGDTEAFF	TGTGCCATCAGAGGGGACACTGAAGCTTTCTTT
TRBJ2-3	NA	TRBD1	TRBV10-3	CAISGGQGATDTQYF	TGTGCCATCAGTGGAGGTCAGGGGGCGACAGATACGCAGTATTTT